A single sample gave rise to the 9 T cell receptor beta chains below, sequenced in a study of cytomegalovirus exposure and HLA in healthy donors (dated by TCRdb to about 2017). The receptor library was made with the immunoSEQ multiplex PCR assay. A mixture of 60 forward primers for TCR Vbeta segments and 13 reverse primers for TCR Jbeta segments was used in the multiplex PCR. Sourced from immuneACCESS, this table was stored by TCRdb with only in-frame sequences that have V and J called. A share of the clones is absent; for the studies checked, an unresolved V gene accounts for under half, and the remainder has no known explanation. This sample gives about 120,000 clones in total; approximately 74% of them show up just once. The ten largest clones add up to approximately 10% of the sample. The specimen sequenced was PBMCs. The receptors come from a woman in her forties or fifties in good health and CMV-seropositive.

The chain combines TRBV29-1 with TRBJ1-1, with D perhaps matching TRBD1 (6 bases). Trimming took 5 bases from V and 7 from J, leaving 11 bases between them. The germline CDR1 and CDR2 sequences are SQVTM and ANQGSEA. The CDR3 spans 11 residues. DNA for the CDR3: TGCAGCGTTACAACAGGGAGTGAAGCTTTCTTT. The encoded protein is CSVTTGSEAFF.

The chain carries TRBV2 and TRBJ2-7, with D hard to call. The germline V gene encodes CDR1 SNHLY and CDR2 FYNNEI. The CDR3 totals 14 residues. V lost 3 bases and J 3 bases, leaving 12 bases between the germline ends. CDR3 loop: CASSDTSLGYEQYF. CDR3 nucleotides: TGTGCCAGCAGTGACACGTCTCTAGGCTACGAGCAGTACTTC.

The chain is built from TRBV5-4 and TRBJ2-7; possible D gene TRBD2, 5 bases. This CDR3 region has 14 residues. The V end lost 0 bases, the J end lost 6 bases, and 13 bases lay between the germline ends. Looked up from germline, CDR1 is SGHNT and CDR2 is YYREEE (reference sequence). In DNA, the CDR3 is TGTGCCAGCAGCTTGGATGTACTCCGGGGCGAGCAGTACTTC. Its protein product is CASSLDVLRGEQYF.

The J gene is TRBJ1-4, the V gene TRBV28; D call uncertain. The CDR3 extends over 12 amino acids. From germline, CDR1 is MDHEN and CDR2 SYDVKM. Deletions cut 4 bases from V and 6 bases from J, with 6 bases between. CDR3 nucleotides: TGTGCCAGCAGTTCAGATTATGAAAAACTGTTTTTT. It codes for CASSSDYEKLFF.

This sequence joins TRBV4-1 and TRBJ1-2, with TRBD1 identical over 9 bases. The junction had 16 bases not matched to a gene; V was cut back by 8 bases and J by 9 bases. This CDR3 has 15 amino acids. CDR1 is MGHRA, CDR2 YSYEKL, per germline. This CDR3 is CASESGQGPTKSYTF. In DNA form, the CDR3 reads TGCGCCAGCGAATCGGGACAGGGACCAACAAAGAGCTACACCTTC.

CDR3 in DNA: TGTGCCTTAGGGGCGGGGCGAAACAATGAGCAGTTCTTC. As protein: CALGAGRNNEQFF. This chain uses TRBV30 with TRBJ2-1, with D possibly matching TRBD2 (6 bases). Trimming took off 7 bases at V and 5 bases at J, with 15 bases between the two ends. This CDR3 is built from 13 residues. Germline V gene data show CDR1 as GTSNPN and CDR2 as SVGIG (reference sequence). Based on the CDR3 plus reference TRBV30 and TRBJ2-1, the full variable domain is SQTIHQWPATLVQPVGSPLSLECTVEGTSNPNLYWYRQAAGRGLQLLFYSVGIGQISSEVPQNLSASRPQDRQFILSSKKLLLSDSGFYLCALGAGRNNEQFFGPGTRLTVL.

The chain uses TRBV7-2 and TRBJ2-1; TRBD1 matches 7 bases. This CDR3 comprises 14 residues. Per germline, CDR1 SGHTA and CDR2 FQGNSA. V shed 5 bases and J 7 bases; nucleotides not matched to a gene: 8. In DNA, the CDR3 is TGTGCCAGCAGCCTGACGACAGGGTTTAATGAGCAGTTCTTC. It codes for CASSLTTGFNEQFF.

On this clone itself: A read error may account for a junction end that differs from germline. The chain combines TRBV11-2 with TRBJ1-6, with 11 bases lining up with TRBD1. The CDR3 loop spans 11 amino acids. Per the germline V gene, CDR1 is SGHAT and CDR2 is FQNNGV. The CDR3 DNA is TGTGCCAGCAGCCCCGGACAGGGGGCGGTCTTT. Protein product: CASSPGQGAVF. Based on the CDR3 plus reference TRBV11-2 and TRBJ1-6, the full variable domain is EAGVAQSPRYKIIEKRQSVAFWCNPISGHATLYWYQQILGQGPKLLIQFQNNGVVDDSQLPKDRFSAERLKGVDSTLKIQPAKLEDSAVYLCASSPGQGAVFGNGTRLTVT.

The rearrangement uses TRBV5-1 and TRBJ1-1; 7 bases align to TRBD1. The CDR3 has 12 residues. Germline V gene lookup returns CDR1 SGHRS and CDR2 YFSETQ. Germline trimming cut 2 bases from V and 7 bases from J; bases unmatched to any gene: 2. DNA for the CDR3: TGCGCCAGCAGCTTCCAGGGGGGTGAAGCTTTCTTT. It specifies CASSFQGGEAFF. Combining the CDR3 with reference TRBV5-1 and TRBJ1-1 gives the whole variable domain KAGVTQTPRYLIKTRGQQVTLSCSPISGHRSVSWYQQTPGQGLQFLFEYFSETQRNKGNFPGRFSGRQFSNSRSEMNVSTLELGDSALYLCASSFQGGEAFFGQGTRLTVV.